The TCR beta chain described here comes from a study of T cell responses to AZD1222 COVID-19 vaccine. The wider study: The study pooled second doses at about 4 or about 12 weeks. Findings of the study overall: Clonal diversity may have been underestimated in mostly white British donors. The study sampled repertoires only after the peak T cell response. Elevations in Spike-specific TCR breadth and depth followed administration of two AZD1222 doses.

Germline lookup yields CDR1 SNHLY and CDR2 FYNNEI. This CDR3 is 15 amino acids long. V lost 4 bases to trimming and J lost 4 bases, with 16 bases between them. With regard to this clone: Its antigen remains unidentified.

The data were produced by immunoSEQ multiplex PCR, yet TCRdb's version contains in-frame clones alone and is incomplete. The sample holds around 58,000 clones, about 80% seen once. This clonotype originated in an adult in good health. This sequence joins TRBV2 and TRBJ1-2; D call uncertain. Sequenced material: peripheral blood, taken on day 0 of AZD1222 vaccination. The chain's CDR3 is CASSGVIGSFYGYTF. The DNA of the CDR3 is TGTGCCAGCAGTGGGGTTATAGGCTCTTTCTATGGCTACACCTTC.